Below, one T cell receptor (beta chain) is given with its context. This clone was detected a few times. No antigen is known for it. Base qualities are not recorded, but no much larger clone differs from it by a single base. This entry comes from a study of cytomegalovirus exposure and HLA in healthy donors (dated by TCRdb to about 2017). In terms of the full investigation: In an earlier analysis of under 750 of the donors, about 260 Gb of sequence data and just under 120 million unique TCR beta sequences from roughly 180 million T cells were reported. An early release that covered around 590 HLA-typed donors contained approximately 300 gigabases of sequencing data and about 84 million unique TCR sequences. Of the roughly 420 genotyped donors, roughly 76% were placed in the genetic ancestry cluster associated with self-reported Caucasian donors. The study was designed to test whether signatures of past pathogen exposure could be identified by cataloging public T cell receptors. Using immunosequencing, the study profiled T cell repertoires from fewer than 700 subjects and related those repertoires to cytomegalovirus serostatus. In addition to the first cohort of 666 subjects, a separate validation cohort of 120 different subjects was used. To predict cytomegalovirus infection status, the study brought together high-throughput TCR immunosequencing, statistical association of individual TCRs with disease status, and machine learning. In a later analysis, previously published TCR beta repertoires from hundreds of donors were re-analyzed and high-resolution HLA genotyping was added so that TCR occurrence patterns could be studied. Rather than drawing on any new phenotypic data, the later analysis identified candidate immune exposures from TCR beta sequences and the way those sequences occurred across donors. To decide whether each TCR beta V gene segment behaved as functional or pseudogenic, an earlier analysis of 587 of the donors relied on high-throughput TCR beta sequencing. Donor age, sex, ethnicity and CMV serostatus were compiled alongside the repertoire data. In a later genetic analysis, genome-wide SNP genotypes for 398 of the 666 donors were used, and that subset was treated as a discovery cohort. All discovery cohort repertoires had been generated using a single sequencing platform. Both class I and class II loci were covered by HLA typing, at four-digit resolution. The number of donors typed differed by locus, with about 629-630 for A, B, C, DRB1 and DQB1, more than 500 for DQA1, about 610 for DPA1, and 472 for DPB1. Five DR-DQ haplotypes were treated as single units for association and clustering because of strong linkage in the cohort. On average, around 200,000 unique TCR beta nucleotide sequences were sequenced per donor among 398 genotyped donors of the cohort, with around 19% of those sequences being non-productive.

Between the V and J ends, shortened by 4 bases and 9 bases respectively, the junction contains 10 bases. Reading the germline V gene (reference sequence) gives CDR1 SEHNR and CDR2 FQNEAQ. Spanning cysteine to phenylalanine, the CDR3 consists of 13 amino acids. The sequence is cut down to CDR3 DNA, 39 bases in frame from base 1. The cohort consisted of some 670 healthy bone marrow donors. At the time of sampling, all cohort members were nominally healthy, though unrecorded immune exposures were likely present. The donor was CMV seropositive and belonged to the group of 250 to 300 seropositive cohort members. Each donor provided a peripheral blood sample, and peripheral blood mononuclear cells were used for TCR beta sequencing. Genomic DNA was extracted from the blood cell samples with the Qiagen DNeasy Blood Extraction Kit. Summary of the overall study and its limitations: In a later analysis, most CMV-associated TCR beta chains were found to appear HLA-restricted, with HLA associations seemingly driven largely by CMV exposure. In the study, about 150 TCR beta chains were listed as associated with cytomegalovirus. Linkage disequilibrium might explain the correlated functional status among segregating V segments, but an unknown experimental factor could not be excluded. Because counts were too low, 15 or so rarely observed V segments, including chromosome 9 orphons, were excluded from the earlier analysis of 587 of the donors. A further reported finding was that TCR beta sequences accurately predicted the HLA-A and HLA-B alleles for most subjects in the first cohort. Strong co-occurrence of HLA alleles, especially DR and DQ, made assigning TCR associations to individual alleles difficult. The only immune exposure information available for the cohort was CMV serostatus. V-gene and J-gene trimming of TCR beta chains was associated with a missense DCLRE1C variant in a later genetic analysis, and the association was replicated in an independent cohort. In a later analysis, TCR association rates were found to vary across HLA loci, with the most associated TCRs seen for DRB1 alleles and the fewest for HLA-C alleles. Specific HLA alleles were associated with 18,000 or so TCR beta sequences at a false discovery rate of 0.05 in a later analysis. Some IMGT-functional V segments, including TRBV6-2 and TRBV6-3, could not be told apart with the 87-base-pair reads, so those segments were excluded. Across donors, most TCR sequences were observed very rarely, whereas some public TCRs were present in many individuals. The authors suggested that the approach could potentially be extended to other disease states and immunological phenotypes. Because HLA typing was unavailable for some donors at each locus, only the typed subset was used in association tests. In vitro tests confirmed that a few of the cytomegalovirus-associated TCR beta chains recognize cytomegalovirus antigens. Only TCR beta chains were sequenced in this cohort, and the absence of alpha or paired-chain data limited detectable features. In a later analysis, HLA-associated TCR beta chains were found to be more clonally expanded and to have lower generation probabilities than equally common non-associated chains. Cytomegalovirus status was reported to be diagnosed by the classifier with high specificity and sensitivity in both the original and validation cohorts. In an earlier analysis of some 540 of the donors, most TCR beta V segments appeared in productive rearrangements about 87% or about 30% of the time, broadly matching IMGT annotations. Sequencing depth was assumed to be roughly uniform across donors in the presence/absence analyses, though that assumption may not hold. Compared with the approximately 600-donor mean, donors in an Asian-associated ancestry cluster had fewer N-insertions in productive TCRs, according to a later genetic analysis. Several of the top co-occurrence clusters appeared to be linked to parvovirus B19, influenza, CMV and Epstein-Barr virus, according to a later analysis. The sequencing pipeline was judged likely to have produced a cluster of highly shared sequence variants as a technical artifact.

Libraries were constructed by the immunoSEQ multiplex PCR assay. For the multiplex PCR, a mixture combining 60 forward primers for TCR Vbeta segments and 13 reverse primers for TCR Jbeta segments was used. A multiplex PCR assay on genomic DNA amplified the CDR3 region of rearranged TCR beta genes. The amplified TCR beta libraries were sequenced on the Illumina HiSeq System as 87-base-pair reads. The original pipeline was this. Across the 670 or so repertoires, a later analysis counted tens of millions of unique TCR beta chains, 8.5 million to 12 million of which were shared by at least two donors. Raw reads were error-corrected and collapsed into unique sequences with a nearest-neighbor algorithm that merged closely related sequences to remove PCR and sequencing errors. Alignment of CDR3 sequences to IMGT reference sequences was used to assign V, D and J gene segments. For a sequence to be retained, a match of at least six nucleotides to both a V gene segment and a J gene segment was required. Rearrangements were called productive when the CDR3 lacked stop codons and stayed in frame with V and J; all others were non-productive. CDR3 was defined according to IMGT convention as the region running from the second conserved V-encoded cysteine to the conserved J-encoded phenylalanine. The earlier analysis of about 560 of the donors excluded any sequence lacking an unambiguous match to a single V gene segment. An earlier analysis of 450 to 650 of the donors called V segments functional above 56.7% productive rearrangements and segregating when the between-donor standard deviation exceeded 5%. To diagnose cytomegalovirus status from the catalog of TCR beta chain sequences, a statistical classification framework was built. In a later analysis, V and J genes were assigned by comparing TCR nucleotide sequences against IMGT/GENE-DB human TR gene sequences. Using the TCRdist pipeline, a later analysis assigned CDR3 sequences along with most-parsimonious VDJ recombination scenarios. In a later analysis, every TCR beta chain was defined by the combination of its CDR3 amino acid sequence and its V-gene family, and reads without a unique V-gene family were dropped. As a way to deal with suspected cross-contamination and a sequencing artifact, a later analysis dropped 450 to 600 nucleotide sequences that were highly shared and had low generation probability. A later analysis calculated a clonal expansion index for each public chain from normalized within-repertoire ranks of inferred template counts. In a later analysis, generation probabilities were computed using a VDJ recombination model fitted to out-of-frame rearrangements, and the results were checked against IGoR. In a later analysis, TCR-TCR, TCR-HLA and TCR-CMV co-occurrence was scored with hypergeometric tests, and a repertoire-size bias correction was applied to TCR pairs. To estimate false discovery rates, a later analysis permuted the HLA or CMV assignments 20 times. In a later analysis, co-occurring TCRs were grouped with DBSCAN, and TCRdist sequence similarity was added when clustering was performed within HLA-allele-positive subsets. Repertoires with fewer than 30,000 or more than 120,000 public chains were left out of co-occurrence clustering, as were five repertoires with anomalous nucleotide sharing. Entries here come from immuneACCESS through TCRdb and include only in-frame sequences with V and J called. Some clones fail to appear in such tables; in the studies checked, an unresolved V gene covers under half of the shortfall, and the cause of the remainder is unknown. That table gives V, J and clone size, and the DNA gave D and trimming. Counted in this sample were roughly 190,000 clones; about 9% of them appeared once. 1% to 1.5% of the sample is taken by the ten largest.

This receptor was taken from a woman younger than 45 in good health and CMV-seropositive. The sequencing sample was made of PBMCs. Recombination connected TRBV7-9 to TRBJ1-6; the D gene is unclear. The base sequence is TGTGCCAGCAGCTCCGCGGGCCGTTCACCCCTCCACTTT. It codes for CASSSAGRSPLHF.